What follows is one T cell receptor beta chain and its context. The data were taken from a study of neoadjuvant anti-PD-1 for oral cavity cancer. Study background: Most patients had three to four biweekly doses of 3 mg/kg nivolumab before resection.

Germline V lookup: CDR1 MDHEN, CDR2 SYDVKM. The CDR3 is 15 amino acids. After removal of 7 bases from V and 7 bases from J, the junction contained 10 bases not matched to a gene. TCRdb's copy holds only in-frame clones and misses some; the assay was immunoSEQ multiplex PCR. The sample carries about 14,000 clones, roughly 70% recorded once. This sequence was found in a person between 35 and 79 years old with oral cavity squamous cell carcinoma. The sequenced sample was PBMCs, obtained before nivolumab (anti-PD-1) treatment. The chain carries TRBV28 and TRBJ2-1; 10 nucleotides agree with TRBD2. CDR3 amino acids: CASTPGASGRNEQFF. In DNA form, the CDR3 reads TGTGCCAGCACCCCAGGGGCTAGCGGGAGAAATGAGCAGTTCTTC.